The entry below gives a single T cell receptor (beta chain) sequence along with its context. Its antigen is not identified. V lost 2 bases, J lost 4 bases, and 7 bases stayed unmatched. This CDR3 region has 14 residues. Germline assignment: CDR1 SQVTM and CDR2 ANQGSEA. These data are taken from a study of T cells in localized non-small cell lung cancer. Notes on the study in general: A median of around 60 clones ranked among the top 100 in tumor appeared in adjacent lung. Higher blood T cell density tracked longer overall survival. Heterogeneity cannot be ruled out, as sequencing used one tumor region only. Uninvolved adjacent lung had higher T cell clonality than tumor and all other tissues.

Produced via immunoSEQ multiplex PCR; TCRdb's table is partial and in-frame only. Here the sample spans 70,000 to 100,000 clones, around 90% being singletons. This specimen was PBMCs, taken before any cancer treatment. This TCR came from a woman between 35 and 70 years old with stage II squamous cell lung carcinoma. The chain couples TRBV29-1 to TRBJ2-5; TRBD2 matches at 7 bases. In DNA form, the CDR3 reads TGCAGCGTTGAACGGAAAGCGGGACGAGAGACCCAGTACTTC. Translated, it gives CSVERKAGRETQYF.